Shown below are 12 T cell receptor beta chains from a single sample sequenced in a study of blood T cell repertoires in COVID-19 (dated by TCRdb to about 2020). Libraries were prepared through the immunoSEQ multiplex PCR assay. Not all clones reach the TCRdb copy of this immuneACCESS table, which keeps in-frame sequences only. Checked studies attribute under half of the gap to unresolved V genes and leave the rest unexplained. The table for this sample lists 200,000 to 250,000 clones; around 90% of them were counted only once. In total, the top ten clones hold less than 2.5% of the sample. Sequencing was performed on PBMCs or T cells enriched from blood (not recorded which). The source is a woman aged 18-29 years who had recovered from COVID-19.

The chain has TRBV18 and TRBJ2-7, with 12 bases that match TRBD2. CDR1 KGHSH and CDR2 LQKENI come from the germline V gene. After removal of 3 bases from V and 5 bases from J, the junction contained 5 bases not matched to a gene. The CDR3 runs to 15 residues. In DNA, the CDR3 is TGTGCCAGCTCACCCCTAGCGGGAGGGCTGGACGAGCAGTACTTC. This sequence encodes CASSPLAGGLDEQYF.

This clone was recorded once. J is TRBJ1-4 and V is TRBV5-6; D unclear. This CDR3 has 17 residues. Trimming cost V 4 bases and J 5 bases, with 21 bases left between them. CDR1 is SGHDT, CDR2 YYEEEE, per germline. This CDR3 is CASSPPIPEGRNEKLFF. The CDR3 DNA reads TGTGCCAGCAGCCCACCTATCCCAGAGGGCAGAAATGAAAAACTGTTTTTT.

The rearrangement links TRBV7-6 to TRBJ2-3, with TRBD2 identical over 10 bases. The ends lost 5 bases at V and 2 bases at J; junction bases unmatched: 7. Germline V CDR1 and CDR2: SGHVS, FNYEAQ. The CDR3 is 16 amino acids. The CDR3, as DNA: TGTGCCAGCAGCCTCCAAGCGGGGGGGATCACAGATACGCAGTATTTT. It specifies CASSLQAGGITDTQYF. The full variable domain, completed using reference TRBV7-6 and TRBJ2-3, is GAGVSQSPRYKVTKRGQDVALRCDPISGHVSLYWYRQALGQGPEFLTYFNYEAQQDKSGLPNDRFSAERPEGSISTLTIQRTEQRDSAMYRCASSLQAGGITDTQYFGPGTRLTVL.

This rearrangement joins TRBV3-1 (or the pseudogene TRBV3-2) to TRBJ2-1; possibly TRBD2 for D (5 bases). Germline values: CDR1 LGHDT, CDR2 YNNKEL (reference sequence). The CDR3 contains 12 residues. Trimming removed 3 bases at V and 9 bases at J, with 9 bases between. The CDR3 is CASSHSGSEQFF. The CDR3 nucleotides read TGTGCCAGCAGCCACTCTGGGAGTGAGCAGTTCTTC.

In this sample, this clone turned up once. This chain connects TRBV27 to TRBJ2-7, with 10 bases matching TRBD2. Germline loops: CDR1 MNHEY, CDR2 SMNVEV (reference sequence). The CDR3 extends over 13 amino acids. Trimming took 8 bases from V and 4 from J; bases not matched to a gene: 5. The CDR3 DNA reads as TGTGCCAGCGGCGGACTAGCGGAGTACGAGCAGTACTTC. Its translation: CASGGLAEYEQYF.

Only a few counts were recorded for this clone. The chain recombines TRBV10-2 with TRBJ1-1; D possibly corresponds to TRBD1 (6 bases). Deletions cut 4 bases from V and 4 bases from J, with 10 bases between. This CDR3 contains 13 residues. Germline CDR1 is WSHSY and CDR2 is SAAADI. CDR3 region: CASSAQGRTEAFF. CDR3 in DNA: TGCGCCAGCAGTGCACAGGGTCGCACTGAAGCTTTCTTT.

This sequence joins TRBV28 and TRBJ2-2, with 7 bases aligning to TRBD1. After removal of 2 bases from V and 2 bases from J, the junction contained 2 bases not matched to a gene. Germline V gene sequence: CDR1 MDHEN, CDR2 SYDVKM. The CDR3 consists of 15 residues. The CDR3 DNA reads TGTGCCAGCAGTTTAGGGACAGCAAACACCGGGGAGCTGTTTTTT. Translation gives CASSLGTANTGELFF.

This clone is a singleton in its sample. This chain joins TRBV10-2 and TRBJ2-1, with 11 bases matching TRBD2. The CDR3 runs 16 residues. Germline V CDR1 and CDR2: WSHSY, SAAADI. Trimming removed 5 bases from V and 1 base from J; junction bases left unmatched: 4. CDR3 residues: CASSQSSGRSYNEQFF. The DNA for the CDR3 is TGCGCCAGCAGTCAATCTAGCGGGAGGTCCTACAATGAGCAGTTCTTC.

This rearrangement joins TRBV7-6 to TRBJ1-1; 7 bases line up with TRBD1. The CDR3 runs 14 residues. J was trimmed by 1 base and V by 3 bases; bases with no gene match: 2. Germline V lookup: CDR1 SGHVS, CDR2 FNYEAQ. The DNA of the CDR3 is TGTGCCAGCAGCTTCGGGACAGAGAACACTGAAGCTTTCTTT. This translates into CASSFGTENTEAFF.

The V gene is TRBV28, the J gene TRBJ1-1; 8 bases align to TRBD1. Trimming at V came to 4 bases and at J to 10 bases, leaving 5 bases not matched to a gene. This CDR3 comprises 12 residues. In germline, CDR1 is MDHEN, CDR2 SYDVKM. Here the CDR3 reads CASSSGQGSAFF. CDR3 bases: TGTGCCAGCAGTTCCGGACAGGGCTCAGCTTTCTTT.

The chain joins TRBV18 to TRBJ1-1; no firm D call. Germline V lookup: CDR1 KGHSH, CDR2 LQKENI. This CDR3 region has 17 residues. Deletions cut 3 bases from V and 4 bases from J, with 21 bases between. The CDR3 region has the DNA TGTGCCAGCTCACCGGATTTCAAGGCGGGTCGGGGCACTGAAGCTTTCTTT. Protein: CASSPDFKAGRGTEAFF.

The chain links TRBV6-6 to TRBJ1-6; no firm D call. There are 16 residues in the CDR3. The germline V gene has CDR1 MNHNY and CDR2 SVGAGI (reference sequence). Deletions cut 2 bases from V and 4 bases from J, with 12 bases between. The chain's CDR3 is CASSYDDTTYNSPLHF. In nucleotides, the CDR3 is TGTGCCAGCAGTTACGATGACACGACGTATAATTCACCCCTCCACTTT.